The clone carrying this TCR beta chain was counted ten times or more. Germline values: CDR1 MNHEY, CDR2 SVGEGT. The V gene lost 6 bases and the J gene lost 4 bases, with 20 bases spanning the gap. This CDR3 region has 16 residues. This entry comes from a study of spatial heterogeneity in lung cancer. Time point in this sample: blood at routine non-recurrence follow-up after resection. TCRdb fed the 5' RACE reads into MiXCR, producing one record per CDR3 protein. This sample has tens of thousands of distinct CDR3 sequences, with 10% found just once. J is TRBJ2-3 and V is TRBV6-2 or TRBV6-3; maybe TRBD2 (6 bases). This clonotype originated in a female donor with early-stage non-small cell lung cancer. The specimen comprised PBMCs, sampled at follow-up. The CDR3 region has the DNA TGTGCCAGCAGCCTGGGACTGGCGGGGCCGGCAGATACGCAGTATTTT. Its protein product is CASSLGLAGPADTQYF.